Presented here are 12 T cell receptor beta chains from one specimen sequenced in a study of shared clonotypes between healthy human individuals. TCRdb's copy holds only in-frame clones and misses some; the assay was immunoSEQ multiplex PCR. Of under 750,000 clones in the sample, 72% were seen once. Sequencing was done on a sample of memory CD4+ T cells sorted from blood. Subset of the sample: CD45RA-negative fraction. The source is a woman aged 25 to 39 in good health.

CDR3 sequence: CASSPGTGGKQPQHF. DNA of the CDR3: TGTGCCAGTAGTCCGGGGACAGGGGGTAAGCAGCCCCAGCATTTT. The chain employs TRBV19 and TRBJ1-5, with 11 bases that match TRBD1. The trim removed 5 bases at V and 7 bases at J, leaving 7 bases unmatched. Per the germline V gene, CDR1 is LNHDA and CDR2 is SQIVND (reference sequence). CDR3 length equals 15 residues. Drawing the rest from reference TRBV19 and TRBJ1-5, the complete variable domain is DGGITQSPKYLFRKEGQNVTLSCEQNLNHDAMYWYRQDPGQGLRLIYYSQIVNDFQKGDIAEGYSVSREKKESFPLTVTSAQKNPTAFYLCASSPGTGGKQPQHFGDGTRLSIL.

This clone was observed a few times. This chain uses TRBV11-2 with TRBJ2-7; D gene unclear. Germline assignment: CDR1 SGHAT and CDR2 FQNNGV. CDR3 length: 12 residues. Trimming stripped 4 bases from V and 4 bases from J, with 8 bases between. CDR3: CASSSSRYEQYF. The DNA of the CDR3 is TGTGCCAGCAGCTCCAGCCGTTACGAGCAGTACTTC.

V usage is TRBV28 and J usage is TRBJ1-5; D is unclear. CDR1 is MDHEN and CDR2 is SYDVKM in the germline V gene. V was pared by 5 bases and J by 0 bases, with 8 bases between. CDR3 length: 14 amino acids. CDR3 DNA: TGTGCCAGCAGTAAGATGTATAGCAATCAGCCCCAGCATTTT. Translated: CASSKMYSNQPQHF.

The V call is TRBV14, the J call TRBJ1-3; weak D call: TRBD1 (5 bases). The V and J ends lost 2 bases and 0 bases respectively, with 14 bases between them. The CDR3 contains 17 residues. From germline, CDR1 is SGHDN and CDR2 FVKESK. The CDR3 region is CASSQQAPTVSGNTIYF. For the CDR3, the DNA is TGTGCCAGCAGCCAACAGGCCCCGACAGTCTCTGGAAACACCATATATTTT.

The chain uses TRBV7-2 and TRBJ1-1, with 9 bases matching TRBD1. Trimming removed 4 bases from V and 5 bases from J; junction bases left unmatched: 11. This CDR3 spans 16 amino acids. Germline V gene sequence: CDR1 SGHTA, CDR2 FQGNSA. The CDR3 loop is CASSSQQGAVGTEAFF. The DNA of the CDR3 is TGTGCCAGCAGCTCCCAACAGGGGGCAGTAGGGACTGAAGCTTTCTTT.

The rearrangement joins TRBV11-2 to TRBJ1-1, with no clear D. From germline, CDR1 is SGHAT and CDR2 FQNNGV. This CDR3 comprises 13 residues. The V gene lost 0 bases and the J gene lost 6 bases, with 8 bases spanning the gap. The CDR3 protein is CASSLEVFAEAFF. CDR3 DNA: TGTGCCAGCAGCTTAGAAGTTTTCGCTGAAGCTTTCTTT. Full variable domain (remainder filled in from reference TRBV11-2 and TRBJ1-1): EAGVAQSPRYKIIEKRQSVAFWCNPISGHATLYWYQQILGQGPKLLIQFQNNGVVDDSQLPKDRFSAERLKGVDSTLKIQPAKLEDSAVYLCASSLEVFAEAFFGQGTRLTVV.

Only a few counts were recorded for this clone. This sample includes further DNA sequences coding for the same CDR3. The chain is built from TRBV7-9 and TRBJ2-1; TRBD1 matches 7 bases. The length of the CDR3 is 12 residues. Germline loops: CDR1 SEHNR, CDR2 FQNEAQ (reference sequence). V gave up 0 bases and J gave up 10 bases; unmatched junction bases: 0. The CDR3 region has the DNA TGTGCCAGCAGCTTAGCAGGGGGCGAGCAGTTCTTC. Protein sequence: CASSLAGGEQFF.

The chain has TRBV27 and TRBJ2-7, with 11 bases aligning to TRBD2. This CDR3 region has 15 residues. After removal of 4 bases from V and 3 bases from J, the junction contained 5 bases not matched to a gene. From germline, CDR1 is MNHEY and CDR2 SMNVEV (reference sequence). The CDR3 DNA sequence: TGTGCCAGCAGTTCATCGACTAGCGGGATCTACGAGCAGTACTTC. It yields the protein CASSSSTSGIYEQYF.

This clone was seen only a few times. This rearrangement joins TRBV27 to TRBJ2-7; D is perhaps TRBD1 (6 bases). Germline-derived CDR1 and CDR2 are MNHEY and SMNVEV (reference sequence). The ends were cut back, 6 bases at V and 2 bases at J, with 17 bases in the middle. The CDR3 runs to 15 residues. The CDR3 sequence: CASSRGYDSAYEQYF. The CDR3 DNA reads as TGTGCCAGCAGCAGGGGCTATGACAGCGCCTACGAGCAGTACTTC.

This rearrangement joins TRBV19 to TRBJ1-5; the match to TRBD1 covers 7 bases. From germline, CDR1 is LNHDA and CDR2 SQIVND (reference sequence). CDR3 length: 15 amino acids. With V trimmed by 9 bases and J by 0 bases, 8 bases remained unmatched. In DNA, the CDR3 is TGTGCCAGAGGAACAGGGGCCTATAGCAATCAGCCCCAGCATTTT. This encodes CARGTGAYSNQPQHF.

The genes are TRBV11-2 and TRBJ2-1, with 7 bases matching TRBD1. V trimming: 0 bases; J trimming: 6 bases; junction bases outside the gene matches: 2. The CDR3 contains 14 residues. CDR1 and CDR2 (germline): SGHAT, FQNNGV. The CDR3 DNA reads as TGTGCCAGCAGCTTAGATAACAGGGGCAATGAGCAGTTCTTC. The encoded protein is CASSLDNRGNEQFF.

This clone came up a few times. The chain employs TRBV28 and TRBJ1-1; 8 bases fit TRBD1. From germline, CDR1 is MDHEN and CDR2 SYDVKM. The CDR3 has 15 residues. Trimming at V came to 1 base and at J to 0 bases, leaving 1 base not matched to a gene. The CDR3 region has the DNA TGTGCCAGCAGTTTATCGGACAGGGTGAACACTGAAGCTTTCTTT. Translating it yields CASSLSDRVNTEAFF.